Each of the 4 T cell receptor beta chains below was sequenced from the same sample in a study of spatial heterogeneity in lung cancer. General study results and limits: Higher tumor mutation counts went along with higher counts of expanded intratumoral alpha and beta TCRs.

The antigens these receptors bind are not known. Time point noted: sample taken at primary tumor resection. TCRdb processed the 5' RACE reads anew with MiXCR; each CDR3 protein has one entry. The sample lists about 29,000 distinct CDR3 sequences; under 8.5% were seen once. The starting material was lung tumor tissue, obtained at surgery. All receptors derive from a male donor with early-stage non-small cell lung cancer.

The rearrangement joins TRBV12-2 to TRBJ2-1. TRBV12-2 is a pseudogene. The CDR3 is made up of 19 amino acids. The CDR3 DNA sequence: TGTGCAAGTCGCTTAGCGACCACCAGACTGGTCCTAGGGTACAATGAGCAGTTCTTC. As protein: CASRLATTRLVLGYNEQFF.

This clonotype was observed at least ten times. J is TRBJ2-7 and V is TRBV6-1; 7 nucleotides align to TRBD1. Unmatched junction bases numbered 12, after V lost 6 bases and J lost 4 bases. CDR1 is MNHNS and CDR2 is SASEGT in the germline V gene. The length of the CDR3 is 15 residues. The CDR3: CASRASGTALYEQYF. DNA for the CDR3: TGTGCCAGCAGGGCTTCCGGGACAGCGCTTTACGAGCAGTACTTC.

This clonotype was recorded at least ten times. The chain recombines TRBV2 with TRBJ1-2; 8 nucleotides agree with TRBD1. This CDR3 contains 13 residues. Germline V lookup: CDR1 SNHLY, CDR2 FYNNEI. V was clipped by 5 bases and J by 6 bases; unmatched bases: 5. CDR3 coding DNA: TGTGCCAGCAGTCGGACAGGGATCGATGGCTACACCTTC. This codes for CASSRTGIDGYTF.

In this sample, this clonotype turned up many times. The chain links TRBV24-1 to TRBJ1-5, with D perhaps TRBD1 (6 bases). The CDR3 covers 15 residues. Trimming shortened V by 4 bases and J by 6 bases, and 15 bases separated the two germline ends. Germline V gene data show CDR1 as KGHDR and CDR2 as SFDVKD. This CDR3 is CATSEPQGLRQPQHF. The CDR3 DNA reads as TGTGCCACCAGTGAGCCACAGGGTTTACGTCAGCCCCAGCATTTT.